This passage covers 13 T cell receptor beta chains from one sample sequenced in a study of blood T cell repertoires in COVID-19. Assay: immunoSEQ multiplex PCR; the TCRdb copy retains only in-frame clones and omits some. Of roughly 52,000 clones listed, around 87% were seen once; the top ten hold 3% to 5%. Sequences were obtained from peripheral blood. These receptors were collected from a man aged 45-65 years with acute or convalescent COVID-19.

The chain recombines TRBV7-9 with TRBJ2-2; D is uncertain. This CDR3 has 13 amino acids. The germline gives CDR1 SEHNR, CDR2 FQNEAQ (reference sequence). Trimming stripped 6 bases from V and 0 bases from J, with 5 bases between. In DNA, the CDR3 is TGTGCCAGCAGTAATACGAACACCGGGGAGCTGTTTTTT. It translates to CASSNTNTGELFF.

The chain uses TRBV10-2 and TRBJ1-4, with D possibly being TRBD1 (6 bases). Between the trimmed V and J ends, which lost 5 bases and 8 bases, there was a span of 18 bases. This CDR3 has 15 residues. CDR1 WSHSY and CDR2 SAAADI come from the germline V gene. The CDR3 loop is CASSNKPGDREKLFF. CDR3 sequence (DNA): TGCGCCAGCAGTAATAAACCAGGGGATCGGGAAAAACTGTTTTTT.

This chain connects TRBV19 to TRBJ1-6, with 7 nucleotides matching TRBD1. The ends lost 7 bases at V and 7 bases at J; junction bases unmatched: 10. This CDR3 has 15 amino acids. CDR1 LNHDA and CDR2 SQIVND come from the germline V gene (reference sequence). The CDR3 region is CASTRGQSHNSPLHF. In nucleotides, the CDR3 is TGTGCCAGTACCCGGGGACAGTCTCACAATTCACCCCTCCACTTT.

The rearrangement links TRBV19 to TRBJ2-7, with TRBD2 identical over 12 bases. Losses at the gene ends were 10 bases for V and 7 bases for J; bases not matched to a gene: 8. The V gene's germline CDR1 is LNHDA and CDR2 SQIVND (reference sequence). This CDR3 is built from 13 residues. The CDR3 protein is CAINRLAGEEQYF. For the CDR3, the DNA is TGTGCCATTAATAGACTAGCGGGAGAGGAGCAGTACTTC.

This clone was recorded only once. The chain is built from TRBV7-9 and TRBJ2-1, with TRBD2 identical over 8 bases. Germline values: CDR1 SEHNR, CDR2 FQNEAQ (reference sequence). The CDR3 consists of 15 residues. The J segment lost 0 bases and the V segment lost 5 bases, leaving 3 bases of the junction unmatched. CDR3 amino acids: CASSPAGGSYNEQFF. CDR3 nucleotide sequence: TGTGCCAGCAGCCCCGCGGGGGGCTCCTACAATGAGCAGTTCTTC.

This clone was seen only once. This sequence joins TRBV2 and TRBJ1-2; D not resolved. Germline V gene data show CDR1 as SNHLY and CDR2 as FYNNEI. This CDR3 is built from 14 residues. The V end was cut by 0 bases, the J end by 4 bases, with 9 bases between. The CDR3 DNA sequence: TGTGCCAGCAGTGAAGCGGCGGTCGGCTATGGCTACACCTTC. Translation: CASSEAAVGYGYTF.

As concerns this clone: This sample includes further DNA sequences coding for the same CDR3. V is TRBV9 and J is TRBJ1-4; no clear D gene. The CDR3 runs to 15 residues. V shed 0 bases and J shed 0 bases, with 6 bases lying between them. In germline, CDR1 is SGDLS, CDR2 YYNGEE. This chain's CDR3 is CASSVGGTTNEKLFF. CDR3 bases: TGTGCCAGCAGCGTAGGCGGAACAACTAATGAAAAACTGTTTTTT.

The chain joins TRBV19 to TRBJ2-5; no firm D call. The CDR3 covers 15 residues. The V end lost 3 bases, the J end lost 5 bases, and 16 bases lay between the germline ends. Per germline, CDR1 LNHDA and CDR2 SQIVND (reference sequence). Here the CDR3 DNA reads TGTGCCAGTAGTATTCGTGACACATCACGGGAGACCCAGTACTTC. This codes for CASSIRDTSRETQYF.

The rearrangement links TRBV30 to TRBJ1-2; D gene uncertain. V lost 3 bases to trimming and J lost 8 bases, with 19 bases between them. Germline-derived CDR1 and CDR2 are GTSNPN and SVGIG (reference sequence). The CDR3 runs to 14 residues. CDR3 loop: CAWRVMSYPWGYTF. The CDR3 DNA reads TGTGCCTGGAGGGTGATGTCCTACCCGTGGGGCTACACCTTC.

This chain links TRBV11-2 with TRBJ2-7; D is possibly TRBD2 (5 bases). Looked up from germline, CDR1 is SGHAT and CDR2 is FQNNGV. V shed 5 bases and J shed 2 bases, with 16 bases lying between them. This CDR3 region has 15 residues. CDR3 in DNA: TGTGCCAGCAGCCTCCCGGTGGCGGGTCCCTACGAGCAGTACTTC. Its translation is CASSLPVAGPYEQYF.

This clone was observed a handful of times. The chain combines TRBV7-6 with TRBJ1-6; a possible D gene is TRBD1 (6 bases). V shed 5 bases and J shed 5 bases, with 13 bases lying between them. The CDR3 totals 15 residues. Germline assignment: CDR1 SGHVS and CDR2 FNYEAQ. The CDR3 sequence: CASSRGGTNNSPLHF. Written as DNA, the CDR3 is TGTGCCAGCAGCCGAGGGGGGACTAATAATTCACCCCTCCACTTT.

CDR3: CASSTTGDSPLHF. CDR3 in DNA: TGTGCCAGCAGTACCACCGGGGATTCACCCCTCCACTTT. The chain has TRBV6-4 and TRBJ1-6; no firm D call. V gave up 5 bases and J gave up 8 bases, with 10 bases separating them. This CDR3 spans 13 amino acids. Germline lookup yields CDR1 MRHNA and CDR2 SNTAGT.

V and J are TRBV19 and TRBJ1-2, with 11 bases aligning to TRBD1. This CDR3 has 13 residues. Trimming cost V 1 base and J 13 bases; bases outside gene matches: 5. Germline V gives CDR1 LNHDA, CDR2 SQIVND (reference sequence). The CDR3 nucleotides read TGTGCCAGTAGTATAGCTGGACAGGGGGCAATCACCTTC. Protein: CASSIAGQGAITF.